The T cell receptor beta chain under discussion was sequenced for a study of human T cells and chemical hapten exposure. From the RACE reads, TCRdb called clonotypes with MiXCR, one entry per CDR3 protein. The sample records about 360,000 distinct CDR3 sequences, approximately 5.1% being singletons. As regards this clonotype: Its antigen is not identified.

The V gene's germline CDR1 is SGHRS and CDR2 YFSETQ. The CDR3 contains 14 residues. With V trimmed by 4 bases and J by 4 bases, 5 bases remained unmatched. Time point denoted: patch test 1, 2 weeks after DPC sensitization. Noted treatment: therapeutic diphenylcyclopropenone sensitization with weekly scalp DPC. Study-wide points: TCRs above 1 in 1000 frequency did not change with DPC sensitization.

This specimen consisted of whole blood, obtained in connection with sensitization to the hapten diphenylcyclopropenone (DPC). The source is a woman between 50 and 59 years old with alopecia areata. Some clones in this sample may be carry-over from other donors' samples. This chain connects TRBV5-1 to TRBJ2-7, with 10 bases fitting TRBD1. The CDR3 bases are TGCGCCAGCAGCCGGGGACAGGGGAATTACGAGCAGTACTTC. Encoded protein: CASSRGQGNYEQYF.